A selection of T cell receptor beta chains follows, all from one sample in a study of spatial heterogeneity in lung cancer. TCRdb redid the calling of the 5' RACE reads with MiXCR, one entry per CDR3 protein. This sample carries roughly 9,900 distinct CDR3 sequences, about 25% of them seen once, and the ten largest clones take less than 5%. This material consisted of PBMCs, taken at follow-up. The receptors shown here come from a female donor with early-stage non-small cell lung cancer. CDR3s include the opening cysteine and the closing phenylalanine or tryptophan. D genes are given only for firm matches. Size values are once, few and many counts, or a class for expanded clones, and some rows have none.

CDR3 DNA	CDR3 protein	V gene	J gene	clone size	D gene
TGCAGTGCTAGGCATGGGAGCGGGATCACCGGGGAGCTGTTTTTT	CSARHGSGITGELFF	TRBV20-1	TRBJ2-2	few	TRBD2
TGCGCCAGCAGCAAAGGCAAGAGGACCAACACTGAAGCTTTCTTT	CASSKGKRTNTEAFF	TRBV4-3	TRBJ1-1	-	-
TGTGCCAGCAGCCCCTCGGGGGGAGAGGTCGATAATGAAAAACTGTTTTTT	CASSPSGGEVDNEKLFF	TRBV7-2	TRBJ1-4	few	-
TGTGCCAGCAGCGCTTACACGACAGATACGCAGTATTTT	CASSAYTTDTQYF	TRBV7-2	TRBJ2-3	-	-
TGTGCCAGCAGCCAAGAAGGTGAAAAACTGTTTTTT	CASSQEGEKLFF	TRBV4-2	TRBJ1-4	-	-
TGTGCCAGCAGGCGACAGGGGTCAGGAAACACCATATATTTT	CASRRQGSGNTIYF	TRBV12-3/TRBV12-4	TRBJ1-3	-	TRBD1
TGTGCCAGTAGTATAGACGAGGTGGGGACGGGAAACATTCAGTACTTC	CASSIDEVGTGNIQYF	TRBV19	TRBJ2-4	few	-
TGCGCCAGCAGCGGAACTGGACTCTACGAGCAGTACTTC	CASSGTGLYEQYF	TRBV5-1	TRBJ2-7	few	-
TGTGCCAGCAGTTACTTGGCGGGAGGGCCGGTCGATGAGCAGTTCTTC	CASSYLAGGPVDEQFF	TRBV6-2/TRBV6-3	TRBJ2-1	few	TRBD2
TGTGCCAGCAGCCAACCCGGGACAGAGTACGAGCAGTACTTC	CASSQPGTEYEQYF	TRBV3-1	TRBJ2-7	few	TRBD1
TGTGCCAGCCAAGAGGGGCCCCAGGAGTACTTC	CASQEGPQEYF	TRBV11-2	TRBJ2-7	few	-
TGTGCCAGCAGCCCCCGGACAGGGCTTGAGAATTCACCCCTCCACTTT	CASSPRTGLENSPLHF	TRBV7-2	TRBJ1-6	-	TRBD1
TGTGCCAGCAGCTCCGGTTCCGGGCCCTTCGGCGGGGAGCTGTTTTTT	CASSSGSGPFGGELFF	TRBV7-2	TRBJ2-2	-	-
TGTGCCAGCAGCCTAACGTTAACGAACACTGAAGCTTTCTTT	CASSLTLTNTEAFF	TRBV7-2	TRBJ1-1	-	-
TGTGCCAGCACCCCCCTACTAGCGCCGACCTCCAATGAGCAGTTCTTC	CASTPLLAPTSNEQFF	TRBV2	TRBJ2-1	few	TRBD2
TGTGCCAGTAGTAGTCCGCTTGAAGGCAGGGGCAACGAAGCTTTCTTT	CASSSPLEGRGNEAFF	TRBV19	TRBJ1-1	few	-
TGTGCCAGCAGCCCGGGGCAGGCACCGGCCTACGAGCAGTACTTC	CASSPGQAPAYEQYF	TRBV7-9	TRBJ2-7	-	-